This T cell receptor (beta chain) came from a study of human T cells and chemical hapten exposure. Study-level background: Patients having alopecia areata, totalis or universalis were mostly female.

Germline V gene lookup returns CDR1 MNHNY and CDR2 SVGAGI (reference sequence). V dropped 6 bases and J dropped 6; count of bases not matched to a gene: 9. CDR3 length: 15 residues. Each CDR3 protein gets one entry after TCRdb re-called the RACE reads with MiXCR. The data show approximately 80,000 distinct CDR3 sequences, with more than 10% seen just once and about 3.5% held by the top ten. Time point here: patch test 3, about 24 weeks after DPC sensitization. Treatment given: therapeutic diphenylcyclopropenone sensitization with weekly scalp DPC. This clonotype was found a few times. The sample in question was whole blood, obtained in connection with sensitization to the hapten diphenylcyclopropenone (DPC). The chain carries TRBV6-6 and TRBJ2-1; 9 nucleotides align to TRBD1. This clonotype was sampled from a woman in her fifties or sixties with alopecia areata. Some clones in this sample may be carry-over from other donors' samples. CDR3 coding DNA: TGTGCCAGCAGGAAAACCGGGACAGGGCTCAATGAGCAGTTCTTC. Its translation: CASRKTGTGLNEQFF.